These 25 T cell receptor beta chains came from one sample sequenced in a study of cytomegalovirus exposure and HLA in healthy donors. Sequencing was performed with immunoSEQ multiplex PCR; in TCRdb, only in-frame clones are kept and a portion is missing. The table lists some 210,000 clones, approximately 87% of them singletons. The sample comprised PBMCs. The source is a woman under 30 in good health and CMV-seronegative.

The chain uses TRBV2 and TRBJ1-5, with D tentatively TRBD1 (5 bases). From germline, CDR1 is SNHLY and CDR2 FYNNEI. V lost 3 bases to trimming and J lost 15 bases, with 18 bases between them. The CDR3 covers 13 residues. The CDR3 is CASSEGVGERRHF. CDR3 nucleotides: TGTGCCAGCAGTGAGGGTGTAGGGGAAAGACGGCATTTT.

The V call is TRBV7-6, the J call TRBJ1-5; D call uncertain. CDR1 and CDR2 from the germline V gene are SGHVS and FNYEAQ. With 0 bases removed from V and 5 bases from J, the gap between germline ends came to 5 bases. The CDR3 length is 13 residues. The CDR3 nucleotides are TGTGCCAGCAGCTTAGCAGCTGATCAGCCCCAGCATTTT. As protein: CASSLAADQPQHF.

The chain joins TRBV5-1 to TRBJ2-7; tentative D call: TRBD1 (6 bases). CDR3 length: 14 residues. V lost 3 bases to trimming and J lost 0 bases, with 10 bases between them. The germline V gene encodes CDR1 SGHRS and CDR2 YFSETQ. The CDR3 protein is CASSSSDSSYEQYF. CDR3 nucleotide sequence: TGCGCCAGCAGCTCCTCGGACAGCTCCTACGAGCAGTACTTC.

V usage is TRBV11-2 and J usage is TRBJ2-1; TRBD1 matches 11 bases. The CDR3 spans 13 residues. V gave up 5 bases and J gave up 8 bases; unmatched junction bases: 2. From germline, CDR1 is SGHAT and CDR2 FQNNGV. CDR3 in DNA: TGTGCCAGCAGCCAGGGACAGGGGGATGAGCAGTTCTTC. Its protein is CASSQGQGDEQFF.

The chain is built from TRBV20-1 and TRBJ1-2; D gene uncertain. Germline V gene sequence: CDR1 DFQATT, CDR2 SNEGSKA (reference sequence). The CDR3 extends over 11 amino acids. V shed 0 bases and J shed 8 bases, with 7 bases lying between them. CDR3 bases: TGCAGTGCTAGAGATGGAGGGGGCTACACCTTC. As protein: CSARDGGGYTF.

The CDR3 is CASMNWLNTEAFF. CDR3 nucleotide sequence: TGTGCCAGCATGAACTGGTTGAACACTGAAGCTTTCTTT. This chain connects TRBV2 to TRBJ1-1, with D hard to call. V was trimmed by 7 bases and J by 0 bases, leaving 9 bases between them. The CDR3 length is 13 residues. CDR1 SNHLY and CDR2 FYNNEI come from the germline V gene.

The gene calls are TRBV5-1 and TRBJ2-3; maybe TRBD2 (5 bases). CDR1 SGHRS and CDR2 YFSETQ come from the germline V gene. The CDR3 has 19 amino acids. V lost 5 bases and J lost 0, with 25 bases in between. The CDR3 sequence: CASRGKATSAGKSTDTQYF. The CDR3 DNA follows: TGCGCCAGCAGAGGGAAAGCGACGAGCGCGGGCAAAAGCACAGATACGCAGTATTTT.

This clone was counted once. V is TRBV6-4 and J is TRBJ1-6, with D perhaps TRBD1 (5 bases). Trimming pared 3 bases from V and 10 bases from J, leaving 13 bases between. The CDR3 has 14 residues. Germline lookup yields CDR1 MRHNA and CDR2 SNTAGT. The CDR3 loop is CASSESGPRSPLHF. Here the CDR3 DNA reads TGTGCCAGCAGTGAATCGGGACCTCGATCACCCCTCCACTTT.

V is TRBV2 and J is TRBJ2-1, with 7 bases lining up with TRBD2. Per germline, CDR1 SNHLY and CDR2 FYNNEI. The CDR3 loop spans 16 amino acids. The ends lost 10 bases at V and 12 bases at J; junction bases unmatched: 24. CDR3 DNA: TGTGCCACCTCGCCTGTGGCGGGAGATAGAAAATGGGGGCAGTTCTTC. Translating gives CATSPVAGDRKWGQFF. Combining the CDR3 with reference TRBV2 and TRBJ2-1 gives the whole variable domain EPEVTQTPSHQVTQMGQEVILRCVPISNHLYFYWYRQILGQKVEFLVSFYNNEISEKSEIFDDQFSVERPDGSNFTLKIRSTKLEDSAMYFCATSPVAGDRKWGQFFGPGTRLTVL.

The CDR3 nucleotides are TGTGCCAGCAGGAGGCCGGGTGGAGGCTACACCTTC. Amino acid sequence: CASRRPGGGYTF. The rearrangement links TRBV27 to TRBJ1-2, with D hard to call. The germline V gene encodes CDR1 MNHEY and CDR2 SMNVEV (reference sequence). The CDR3 length is 12 residues. Trimming took 6 bases from V and 8 from J, leaving 13 bases between them.

This clone appeared a single time. V is TRBV5-1 and J is TRBJ2-2; TRBD1 matches 7 bases. Germline CDR1 is SGHRS and CDR2 is YFSETQ. The V and J ends lost 3 bases and 4 bases, in that order; junction bases with no gene match: 6. This CDR3 has 15 residues. The chain's CDR3 is CASSSRQGGTGELFF. The CDR3 nucleotides read TGCGCCAGCAGCTCAAGACAGGGCGGCACCGGGGAGCTGTTTTTT.

V and J are TRBV30 and TRBJ1-1, with D possibly matching TRBD1 (5 bases). This CDR3 is built from 13 residues. V was shortened by 5 bases and J by 4 bases, with 14 bases between the two germline ends. In germline, CDR1 is GTSNPN, CDR2 SVGIG (reference sequence). The CDR3 is CAWAARGSTEAFF. DNA for the CDR3: TGTGCCTGGGCGGCTCGGGGCTCCACTGAAGCTTTCTTT.

The chain carries TRBV4-1 and TRBJ1-5; D not resolved. V was trimmed by 0 bases and J by 3 bases, leaving 12 bases between them. This CDR3 contains 16 residues. CDR1 is MGHRA and CDR2 is YSYEKL in the germline V gene. CDR3 bases: TGCGCCAGCAGCCAAGAAGGAGGGTGGAACAATCAGCCCCAGCATTTT. Translation gives CASSQEGGWNNQPQHF.

This chain joins TRBV6-1 and TRBJ2-3; the match to TRBD2 covers 10 bases. CDR3 length: 16 residues. V trimming: 3 bases; J trimming: 3 bases; junction bases outside the gene matches: 6. CDR1 and CDR2 (germline): MNHNS, SASEGT. CDR3 DNA: TGTGCCAGCAGTGACTTAGCGGGGGGCCGGACAGATACGCAGTATTTT. It is translated as CASSDLAGGRTDTQYF.

The chain employs TRBV7-3 and TRBJ1-1; 9 bases line up with TRBD1. Losses at the gene ends were 6 bases for V and 4 bases for J; bases not matched to a gene: 6. Germline V gives CDR1 SGHTA, CDR2 FQGTGA. This CDR3 is built from 14 residues. CDR3 coding DNA: TGTGCCAGCAGTTACAGGGGGCCGAGCACTGAAGCTTTCTTT. This translates into CASSYRGPSTEAFF. The whole variable domain, filled in from reference TRBV7-3 and TRBJ1-1, reads GAGVSQTPSNKVTEKGKYVELRCDPISGHTALYWYRQSLGQGPEFLIYFQGTGAADDSGLPNDRFFAVRPEGSVSTLKIQRTERGDSAVYLCASSYRGPSTEAFFGQGTRLTVV.

The chain is built from TRBV19 and TRBJ2-5; 8 bases align to TRBD2. With 4 bases clipped from V and 4 bases from J, the junction kept 5 bases outside the gene matches. Germline lookup yields CDR1 LNHDA and CDR2 SQIVND (reference sequence). The CDR3 runs 14 residues. The CDR3 nucleotides are TGTGCCAGTAGTACTGGACTAGCCGGAGAGACCCAGTACTTC. Translating gives CASSTGLAGETQYF.

A note on this clone: Germline is not matched at one junction end, which may reflect a read error. The chain combines TRBV7-7 with TRBJ2-2; D could derive from TRBD1 or TRBD2 (5 bases each). Germline CDR1 is SSHAT and CDR2 is FNYEAQ (reference sequence). CDR3 length: 16 amino acids. CDR3: CASSSDGAGYTGELFF. The CDR3 DNA sequence: TGTGCTAGCAGCTCCGACGGGGCAGGGTACACCGGGGAGCTGTTTTTT.

This chain uses TRBV30 with TRBJ2-6; no reliable D call. CDR3 length: 14 residues. The ends were cut back, 3 bases at V and 1 base at J, with 7 bases in the middle. Germline CDR1 and CDR2: GTSNPN and SVGIG (reference sequence). The CDR3 region is CAWSKGSGANVLTF. The CDR3 DNA is TGTGCCTGGAGCAAAGGATCTGGGGCCAACGTCCTGACTTTC.

This chain joins TRBV6-5 and TRBJ1-2; perhaps TRBD1 as D (5 bases). In germline, CDR1 is MNHEY, CDR2 SVGAGI. This CDR3 contains 15 residues. V lost 2 bases and J lost 4, with 14 bases in between. In DNA, the CDR3 is TGTGCCAGCAGTTACAACCACCTCGGGGGCTATGGCTACACCTTC. This gives the protein CASSYNHLGGYGYTF.

The rearrangement links TRBV18 to TRBJ1-5; the match to TRBD1 covers 7 bases. The CDR3 consists of 14 residues. Germline V CDR1 and CDR2: KGHSH, LQKENI. The V gene end was trimmed by 5 bases and the J gene end by 4 bases; junction bases not matched to a gene: 5. The CDR3: CASSNLRGNQPQHF. The DNA of the CDR3 is TGTGCCAGCTCAAACCTCAGGGGGAATCAGCCCCAGCATTTT.

This clone was seen once. This sequence joins TRBV5-6 and TRBJ2-1, with a weak D call TRBD2 (6 bases). This CDR3 region has 16 residues. The V and J ends lost 2 bases and 0 bases respectively, with 12 bases between them. Germline lookup yields CDR1 SGHDT and CDR2 YYEEEE. This chain's CDR3 is CASSFLASDSYNEQFF. The CDR3 nucleotides are TGTGCCAGCAGCTTTTTGGCTAGCGACTCCTACAATGAGCAGTTCTTC. The complete variable domain, with remaining parts taken from reference TRBV5-6 and TRBJ2-1, reads DAGVTQSPTHLIKTRGQQVTLRCSPKSGHDTVSWYQQALGQGPQFIFQYYEEEERQRGNFPDRFSGHQFPNYSSELNVNALLLGDSALYLCASSFLASDSYNEQFFGPGTRLTVL.

The chain carries TRBV6-1 and TRBJ2-2; 10 bases are shared with TRBD2. With V trimmed by 8 bases and J by 4 bases, 4 bases remained unmatched. The CDR3 has 14 amino acids. Germline CDR1 and CDR2: MNHNS and SASEGT. This chain's CDR3 is CASHVAGGTGELFF. The CDR3 DNA is TGTGCCAGCCATGTAGCGGGAGGCACCGGGGAGCTGTTTTTT.

The V call is TRBV4-2, the J call TRBJ1-2; no clear D. From germline, CDR1 is LGHNA and CDR2 YNFKEQ. Trimming shortened V by 2 bases and J by 1 base, and 5 bases separated the two germline ends. CDR3 size: 13 residues. CDR3: CASSQQLNYGYTF. In DNA, the CDR3 is TGTGCCAGCAGCCAACAACTTAACTATGGCTACACCTTC.

The V gene is TRBV6-5, the J gene TRBJ2-7; 8 bases fit TRBD1. V shed 0 bases, J shed 6 bases, and the junction held 10 bases outside the gene matches. The CDR3 loop spans 16 amino acids. Per germline, CDR1 MNHEY and CDR2 SVGAGI. CDR3 amino acids: CASSYSRTTGAGEQYF. CDR3 nucleotides: TGTGCCAGCAGTTACTCGAGGACGACAGGGGCTGGCGAGCAGTACTTC.

The rearrangement uses TRBV9 and TRBJ2-3, with TRBD2 matching 7 bases. This CDR3 has 16 residues. V gave up 2 bases and J gave up 1 base; unmatched junction bases: 7. Germline V lookup: CDR1 SGDLS, CDR2 YYNGEE. The CDR3 DNA reads TGTGCCAGCAGCGTGGAAGATGGGGGGGGCACAGATACGCAGTATTTT. It specifies CASSVEDGGGTDTQYF.